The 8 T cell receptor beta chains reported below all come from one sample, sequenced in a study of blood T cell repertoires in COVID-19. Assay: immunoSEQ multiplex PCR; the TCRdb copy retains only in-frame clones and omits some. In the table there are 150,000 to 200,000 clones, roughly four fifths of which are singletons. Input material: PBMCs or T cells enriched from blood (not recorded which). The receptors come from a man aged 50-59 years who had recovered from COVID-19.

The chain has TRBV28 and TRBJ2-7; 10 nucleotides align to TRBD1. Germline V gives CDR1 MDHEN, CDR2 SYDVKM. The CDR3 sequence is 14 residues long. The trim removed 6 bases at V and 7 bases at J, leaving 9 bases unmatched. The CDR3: CASRSGTGVEEQYF. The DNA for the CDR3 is TGTGCCAGCAGATCCGGGACAGGGGTCGAGGAGCAGTACTTC.

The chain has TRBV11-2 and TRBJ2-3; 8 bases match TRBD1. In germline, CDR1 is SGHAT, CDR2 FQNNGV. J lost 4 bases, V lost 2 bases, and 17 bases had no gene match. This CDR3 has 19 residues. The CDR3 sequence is CASSLSLSWGRGHSDTQYF. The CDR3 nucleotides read TGTGCCAGCAGCTTATCATTATCTTGGGGCAGGGGGCACTCAGATACGCAGTATTTT. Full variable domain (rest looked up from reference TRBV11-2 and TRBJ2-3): EAGVAQSPRYKIIEKRQSVAFWCNPISGHATLYWYQQILGQGPKLLIQFQNNGVVDDSQLPKDRFSAERLKGVDSTLKIQPAKLEDSAVYLCASSLSLSWGRGHSDTQYFGPGTRLTVL.

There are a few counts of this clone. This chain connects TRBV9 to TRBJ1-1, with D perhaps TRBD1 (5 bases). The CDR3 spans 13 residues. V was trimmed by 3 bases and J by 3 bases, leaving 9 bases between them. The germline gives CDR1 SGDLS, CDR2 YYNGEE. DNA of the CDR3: TGTGCCAGCAGCGCCAGGGTTGACACTGAAGCTTTCTTT. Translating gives CASSARVDTEAFF.

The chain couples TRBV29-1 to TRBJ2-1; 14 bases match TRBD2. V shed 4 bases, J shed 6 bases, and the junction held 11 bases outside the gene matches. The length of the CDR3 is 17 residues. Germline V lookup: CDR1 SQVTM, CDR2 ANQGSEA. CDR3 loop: CSVVDPGLAGVVNEQFF. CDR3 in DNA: TGCAGCGTTGTCGATCCGGGACTAGCGGGAGTAGTCAATGAGCAGTTCTTC.

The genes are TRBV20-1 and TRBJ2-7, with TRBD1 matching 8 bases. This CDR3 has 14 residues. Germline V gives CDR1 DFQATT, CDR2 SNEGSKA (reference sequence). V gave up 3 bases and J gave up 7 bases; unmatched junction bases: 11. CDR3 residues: CSASRLTGGSEQYF. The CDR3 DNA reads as TGCAGTGCTAGTCGCCTCACAGGGGGGAGTGAGCAGTACTTC.

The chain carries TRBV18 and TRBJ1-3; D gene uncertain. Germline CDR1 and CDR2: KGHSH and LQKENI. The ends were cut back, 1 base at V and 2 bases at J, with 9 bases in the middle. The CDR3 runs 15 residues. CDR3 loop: CASSPRSLAGNTIYF. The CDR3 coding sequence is TGTGCCAGCTCACCACGGAGTCTTGCTGGAAACACCATATATTTT.

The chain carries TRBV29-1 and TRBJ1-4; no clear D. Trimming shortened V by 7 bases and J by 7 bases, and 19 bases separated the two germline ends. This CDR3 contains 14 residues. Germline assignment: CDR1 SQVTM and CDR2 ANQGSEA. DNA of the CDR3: TGCAGCGCAGGTTTTGTGGTTGAGGGTGAAAAACTGTTTTTT. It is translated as CSAGFVVEGEKLFF.

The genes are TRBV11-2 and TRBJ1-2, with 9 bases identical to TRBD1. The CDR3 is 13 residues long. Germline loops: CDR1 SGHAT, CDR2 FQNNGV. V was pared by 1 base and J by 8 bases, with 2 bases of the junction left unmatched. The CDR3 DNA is TGTGCCAGCAGCTTAGGACAGGGGGGCGGCTACACCTTC. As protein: CASSLGQGGGYTF.